Below, 27 T cell receptor beta chains from the same sample are listed, as sequenced in a study of shared clonotypes between healthy human individuals. The protocol was immunoSEQ multiplex PCR, while the TCRdb copy is restricted to in-frame clones and leaves out a portion. This table holds roughly 1 million clones, more than 60% found once. What was sequenced was memory CD4+ T cells sorted from blood. Subset defined: CD45RA-negative fraction. Receptors were obtained from a man younger than 35 in good health.

This sequence joins TRBV30 and TRBJ1-2; possible D gene TRBD1, 5 bases. The CDR3 is 13 residues long. V dropped 8 bases and J dropped 7 bases, with 20 bases sitting between them. CDR1 and CDR2 from the germline V gene are GTSNPN and SVGIG (reference sequence). CDR3 sequence (DNA): TGTGCCAAAAGTCGGGGGTGGAGCAGTGGCTACACCTTC. Translating it yields CAKSRGWSSGYTF.

This chain uses TRBV6-6 with TRBJ2-1; unclear D gene. Trimming pared 7 bases from V and 6 bases from J, leaving 19 bases between. This CDR3 has 15 residues. Germline-derived CDR1 and CDR2 are MNHNY and SVGAGI (reference sequence). CDR3: CASNYGRITPNEQFF. In nucleotides, the CDR3 is TGTGCCAGCAACTACGGGCGGATCACCCCCAATGAGCAGTTCTTC.

The chain uses TRBV11-1 and TRBJ2-3; 15 positions agree with TRBD2. This CDR3 is 17 amino acids long. J lost 6 bases, V lost 5 bases, and 9 bases had no gene match. The V gene's germline CDR1 is SGHAT and CDR2 FQDESV (reference sequence). The CDR3 region is CASSPGTSGGRRDTQYF. CDR3 nucleotide sequence: TGTGCCAGCAGCCCCGGGACTAGCGGGGGGCGTAGGGATACGCAGTATTTT.

This clone was seen only a few times. The CDR3 protein is CASSPVSDRASTDTQYF. The DNA of the CDR3 is TGTGCCAGCTCACCTGTCTCCGACAGGGCCTCCACAGATACGCAGTATTTT. V gene TRBV18 combines with J gene TRBJ2-3; 7 bases line up with TRBD1. Germline loops: CDR1 KGHSH, CDR2 LQKENI. V shed 3 bases and J 2 bases; nucleotides not matched to a gene: 11. The CDR3 has 17 amino acids.

The genes are TRBV28 and TRBJ2-7; D tentatively fits TRBD1 or TRBD2 (5 bases each). The CDR3 runs 14 residues. Germline CDR1 MDHEN, CDR2 SYDVKM. V dropped 3 bases and J dropped 2 bases, with 11 bases sitting between them. The CDR3 here is CASSLSEGPYEQYF. The CDR3 DNA is TGTGCCAGCAGTTTGTCTGAGGGGCCCTACGAGCAGTACTTC.

The J gene is TRBJ1-5, the V gene TRBV29-1; 7 bases match TRBD1. The V segment lost 4 bases and the J segment 5 bases; nucleotides outside the gene matches: 5. In germline, CDR1 is SQVTM, CDR2 ANQGSEA. CDR3 size: 13 residues. This CDR3 is CSVGQGGDQPQHF. The CDR3 DNA reads as TGCAGCGTTGGCCAGGGGGGAGATCAGCCCCAGCATTTT. The whole variable domain, remainder taken from reference TRBV29-1 and TRBJ1-5, is SAVISQKPSRDICQRGTSLTIQCQVDSQVTMMFWYRQQPGQSLTLIATANQGSEATYESGFVIDKFPISRPNLTFSTLTVSNMSPEDSSIYLCSVGQGGDQPQHFGDGTRLSIL.

The chain is built from TRBV28 and TRBJ1-4; D is unclear. The CDR3 runs to 13 residues. The V end was cut by 9 bases, the J end by 8 bases, with 16 bases between. From germline, CDR1 is MDHEN and CDR2 SYDVKM. This chain's CDR3 is CASHESEGEKLFF. In nucleotides, the CDR3 is TGTGCCAGTCACGAGTCTGAGGGAGAAAAACTGTTTTTT.

V usage is TRBV19 and J usage is TRBJ1-2; TRBD1 agrees at 9 bases. The ends lost 4 bases at V and 1 base at J; junction bases unmatched: 10. CDR3 length: 17 residues. Germline CDR1 and CDR2: LNHDA and SQIVND (reference sequence). This CDR3 is CASSTSRTGADNYGYTF. The CDR3 bases are TGTGCCAGTAGTACCTCCCGGACAGGGGCCGATAACTATGGCTACACCTTC.

This chain uses TRBV5-1 with TRBJ2-3; TRBD1 matches at 7 bases. The CDR3 has 13 amino acids. V lost 4 bases, J lost 9 bases, and 8 bases stayed unmatched. Germline loops: CDR1 SGHRS, CDR2 YFSETQ. CDR3 region: CASSERQGPTQYF. As DNA, the CDR3 is TGCGCCAGCAGCGAGAGACAGGGCCCGACGCAGTATTTT.

The V gene is TRBV7-8, the J gene TRBJ1-6; D perhaps matches TRBD1 (5 bases). CDR3 length equals 15 residues. With 3 bases removed from V and 10 bases from J, the gap between germline ends came to 16 bases. CDR1 is SGHVS and CDR2 is FQNEAQ in the germline V gene. The CDR3 spells CASSFPLGVSSPLHF. The CDR3 bases are TGTGCCAGCAGCTTCCCCTTGGGGGTCTCCTCACCCCTCCACTTT.

V is TRBV7-2 and J is TRBJ2-5, with 8 bases lining up with TRBD1. TRBJ2-7 explains the end of the DNA better; the J call may be wrong. CDR1 and CDR2 from the germline V gene are SGHTA and FQGNSA. The CDR3 contains 15 residues. This CDR3 reads CASRQFQGASYEQYF. CDR3 sequence (DNA): TGTGCCAGCAGACAGTTCCAGGGGGCATCCTACGAGCAGTACTTC.

This clone was counted many times. V is TRBV2 and J is TRBJ2-5; TRBD2 aligns across 10 bases. The CDR3 spans 14 residues. V trimming: 6 bases; J trimming: 1 base; junction bases outside the gene matches: 2. Germline CDR1 reads SNHLY; CDR2 reads FYNNEI. The CDR3 protein is CASRASGSQETQYF. The DNA of the CDR3 is TGTGCCAGCAGGGCTAGCGGGAGCCAAGAGACCCAGTACTTC.

This chain links TRBV7-9 with TRBJ2-1; 15 bases map to TRBD2. The V and J ends lost 4 bases and 6 bases, in that order; junction bases with no gene match: 1. The CDR3 sequence is 15 residues long. The germline V gene encodes CDR1 SEHNR and CDR2 FQNEAQ (reference sequence). CDR3 DNA sequence: TGTGCCAGCAGCTCGGGACTAGCGGGGGGCAATGAGCAGTTCTTC. Its translation: CASSSGLAGGNEQFF.

CDR3 nucleotide sequence: TGTGCCAGCAGCGTGAATAGCGGGGCGTCAACGCAGTATTTT. Translated: CASSVNSGASTQYF. The V call is TRBV7-3, the J call TRBJ2-3, with TRBD2 identical over 8 bases. The V gene end was trimmed by 5 bases and the J gene end by 9 bases; junction bases not matched to a gene: 10. This CDR3 is built from 14 residues. The germline V gene has CDR1 SGHTA and CDR2 FQGTGA.

The J gene is TRBJ1-2, the V gene TRBV5-6; TRBD1 matches at 7 bases. Trimming took 5 bases from V and 4 from J; bases not matched to a gene: 8. This CDR3 comprises 14 residues. The germline gives CDR1 SGHDT, CDR2 YYEEEE. The CDR3 here is CASRATGSGYGYTF. CDR3 nucleotides: TGTGCCAGCAGGGCGACAGGGAGTGGCTATGGCTACACCTTC.

The gene calls are TRBV5-1 and TRBJ1-1, with a tentative D call TRBD1 (6 bases). The CDR3 is 14 residues long. Germline V gives CDR1 SGHRS, CDR2 YFSETQ. V lost 4 bases, J lost 2 bases, and 12 bases lay in between. The CDR3 protein is CASSRTVVNTEAFF. The DNA for the CDR3 is TGCGCCAGCAGCAGGACAGTGGTCAACACTGAAGCTTTCTTT.

This clone was detected ten times or more. The genes are TRBV9 and TRBJ1-6; 9 bases fit TRBD1. The CDR3 consists of 17 residues. The germline V gene has CDR1 SGDLS and CDR2 YYNGEE. V gave up 5 bases and J gave up 9 bases; unmatched junction bases: 15. CDR3 region: CASSRDPGQGLFSPLHF. CDR3 DNA: TGTGCCAGCAGTAGAGATCCGGGACAGGGTCTATTTTCACCCCTCCACTTT.

V gene TRBV7-6 combines with J gene TRBJ1-3; the D is unclear. This CDR3 has 14 amino acids. The germline V and J ends were trimmed by 2 bases and 3 bases, with 8 bases remaining between them. The V gene's germline CDR1 is SGHVS and CDR2 FNYEAQ. The CDR3 sequence is CASSLKGSGNTIYF. CDR3 nucleotide sequence: TGTGCCAGCAGCTTAAAGGGCAGTGGAAACACCATATATTTT.

This clone came up a few times. Written as DNA, the CDR3 is TGCAGCGTTGAAGTTTACAGGGGTACCGGGGAGCTGTTTTTT. This sequence encodes CSVEVYRGTGELFF. V and J are TRBV29-1 and TRBJ2-2; 7 bases align to TRBD1. CDR1 and CDR2 from the germline V gene are SQVTM and ANQGSEA. Trimming took 1 base from V and 5 from J; bases not matched to a gene: 4. CDR3 size: 14 residues.

J is TRBJ1-1 and V is TRBV18, with a tentative D call TRBD1 (6 bases). CDR1 KGHSH and CDR2 LQKENI come from the germline V gene. Trimming shortened V by 6 bases and J by 1 base, and 12 bases separated the two germline ends. The CDR3 runs to 14 residues. The CDR3 region is CASSWGAGNTEAFF. The CDR3 DNA reads TGTGCCAGCTCCTGGGGGGCAGGGAACACTGAAGCTTTCTTT. The full variable domain, its missing parts supplied by reference TRBV18 and TRBJ1-1, is NAGVMQNPRHLVRRRGQEARLRCSPMKGHSHVYWYRQLPEEGLKFMVYLQKENIIDESGMPKERFSAEFPKEGPSILRIQQVVRGDSAAYFCASSWGAGNTEAFFGQGTRLTVV.

There are a few counts of this clone. V is TRBV6-1 and J is TRBJ1-2; D unclear. The V gene's germline CDR1 is MNHNS and CDR2 SASEGT. The CDR3 covers 13 residues. Deletions cut 1 base from V and 6 bases from J, with 9 bases between. For the CDR3, the DNA is TGTGCCAGCAGTGAAGAGGGTATCAATGGCTACACCTTC. This encodes CASSEEGINGYTF.

For the CDR3, the DNA is TGTGCCACCAGCCGGCAAGGGAGAGTGTGGGCCAGACAAGAGACCCAGTACTTC. It codes for CATSRQGRVWARQETQYF. The J gene is TRBJ2-5, the V gene TRBV15; a possible D gene is TRBD2 (5 bases). The V gene lost 5 bases and the J gene lost 2 bases, with 24 bases spanning the gap. The CDR3 consists of 18 residues. Germline CDR1 reads LNHNV; CDR2 reads YYDKDF (reference sequence).

This chain links TRBV4-1 with TRBJ2-1, with D possibly being TRBD1 (6 bases). The CDR3 extends over 16 amino acids. The V and J ends lost 5 bases and 10 bases respectively, with 24 bases between them. The germline CDR1 and CDR2 sequences are MGHRA and YSYEKL. In DNA form, the CDR3 reads TGCGCCAGCAGCACCTACCCTGACAGAGGGGGAGACGAGCAGTTCTTC. Residues: CASSTYPDRGGDEQFF.

The chain carries TRBV5-4 and TRBJ2-2, with TRBD2 matching over 13 bases. Per germline, CDR1 SGHNT and CDR2 YYREEE (reference sequence). Losses at the gene ends were 3 bases for V and 5 bases for J; bases not matched to a gene: 4. This CDR3 is 16 amino acids long. The CDR3 DNA is TGTGCCAGCAGCTCGGGGGGACTAGCGGGGACCGGGGAGCTGTTTTTT. Encoded protein: CASSSGGLAGTGELFF.

The chain carries TRBV10-3 and TRBJ2-3; TRBD2 matches at 7 bases. Germline CDR1 reads ENHRY; CDR2 reads SYGVKD. The CDR3 loop spans 16 amino acids. V lost 10 bases and J lost 5; bases outside the gene matches: 18. This CDR3 reads CATCPGLAAMKDTQYF. The CDR3 coding sequence is TGTGCCACCTGTCCGGGTCTAGCGGCCATGAAAGATACGCAGTATTTT.

V and J are TRBV27 and TRBJ2-6; tentative D call: TRBD1 (6 bases). Per the germline V gene, CDR1 is MNHEY and CDR2 is SMNVEV (reference sequence). V lost 3 bases and J lost 1, with 7 bases in between. The CDR3 is made up of 15 amino acids. As DNA, the CDR3 is TGTGCCAGCAGTTTCAGGGGATCTGGGGCCAACGTCCTGACTTTC. Translated, it gives CASSFRGSGANVLTF. Full variable domain (remainder filled in from reference TRBV27 and TRBJ2-6): EAQVTQNPRYLITVTGKKLTVTCSQNMNHEYMSWYRQDPGLGLRQIYYSMNVEVTDKGDVPEGYKVSRKEKRNFPLILESPSPNQTSLYFCASSFRGSGANVLTFGAGSRLTVL.

The genes are TRBV7-9 and TRBJ1-5, with 7 bases identical to TRBD1. The germline V gene encodes CDR1 SEHNR and CDR2 FQNEAQ (reference sequence). V lost 5 bases and J lost 11; bases outside the gene matches: 15. The CDR3 extends over 15 amino acids. The chain's CDR3 is CASSGSGGSDRAQHF. DNA of the CDR3: TGTGCCAGCAGCGGTTCGGGAGGGTCCGACAGGGCCCAGCATTTT.